Listed below are T cell receptor beta chains from one sample, sequenced in a study of response to subunit inactivated influenza vaccine. TCRdb passed the RT-PCR reads through MiXCR, listing each CDR3 protein once. The repertoire holds about 520,000 distinct CDR3 sequences, about 25% seen once, with approximately 2% in the top ten. The material was CD4+ T cells sorted from PBMCs, obtained 5 days after vaccination. The source of these receptors is a man aged 45-60 years who received an inactivated influenza vaccine. Both conserved end residues are part of each CDR3. The D gene is left open where the match is weak. Part of the rows lack a size; the others show once, few, many or a class for expanded clones.

>TRBD1|TRBJ1-4|TRBV20-1|NA
TGCAGTGCTAGAGGGACAGGGACTGAAAAACTGTTTTTT
CSARGTGTEKLFF
>TRBD1|TRBJ2-6|TRBV24-1|NA
TGTGCCACCAGTGATCGGACAGGGTCGGTTCATGGGGCCAACGTCCTGACTTTC
CATSDRTGSVHGANVLTF
>NA|TRBJ1-6|TRBV6-5|NA
TGTGCCAGCAGTTACTCTTCACAGGCCACGGGTTCACCCCTCCACTTT
CASSYSSQATGSPLHF
>TRBD2|TRBJ2-3|TRBV7-2|few
TGTGCCAGCAGCTTTAGCGGGCCGATCACAGATACGCAGTATTTT
CASSFSGPITDTQYF
>NA|TRBJ1-1|TRBV5-5|NA
TGTGCCAGCATCTCCTTCCCCCTTCAGCAAAACACTGAAGCTTTCTTT
CASISFPLQQNTEAFF
>NA|TRBJ2-3|TRBV6-1|NA
TGTGCCAGCAGAGGAGGGAGCACAGATACGCAGTATTTT
CASRGGSTDTQYF
>NA|TRBJ2-1|TRBV5-1|few
TGCGCCAGCAGCCTGGGACGGACTCGGAACAATGAGCAGTTCTTC
CASSLGRTRNNEQFF
>NA|TRBJ1-5|TRBV20-1|few
TGCAGTGCCAAGCGCGACAGTGACAATCAGCCCCAGCATTTT
CSAKRDSDNQPQHF
>TRBD1|TRBJ2-1|TRBV20-1|NA
TGCAGTGCTAGTCGCCAGGGGGCCGATGAGCAGTTCTTC
CSASRQGADEQFF
>NA|TRBJ2-1|TRBV20-1|NA
TGCAGTGCTAGAATCGGCCATACACGGGAGCAGTTCTTC
CSARIGHTREQFF
>NA|TRBJ2-1|TRBV4-3|few
TGCGCCAGCAGCCAAGCGGGGGCCAGCTCCTACAATGAGCAGTTCTTC
CASSQAGASSYNEQFF
>NA|TRBJ2-7|TRBV6-2/TRBV6-3|NA
TGTGCCAGCAGAATGGACTATCTCGCGACCAACGAGCAGTACTTC
CASRMDYLATNEQYF
>NA|TRBJ2-5|TRBV4-2|NA
TGTGCCAGCAGCCAAGAGAGCCAGGAGATCCAAGAGACCCAGTACTTC
CASSQESQEIQETQYF
>NA|TRBJ2-5|TRBV7-2|NA
TGTGCCAGCAGCTTAGTTATGCCAGGGGAGACCCAGTACTTC
CASSLVMPGETQYF
>TRBD1|TRBJ2-7|TRBV18|NA
TGTGCCAGCTCACTTAGGGGACAGGGTATGGAGCAGTACTTC
CASSLRGQGMEQYF
>TRBD2|TRBJ2-1|TRBV12-3/TRBV12-4|NA
TGTGCCAGCAGACCCGGGGGTAGCGGGGGGGCGGAGCAGTTCTTC
CASRPGGSGGAEQFF
>TRBD2|TRBJ2-5|TRBV9|NA
TGTGCCAGCAGCGCGGGTAGCGGGGTCGGTGAGACCCAGTACTTC
CASSAGSGVGETQYF
>NA|TRBJ2-5|TRBV7-2|NA
TGTGCCAGCAGCTTTTATGGGTCTGAGACCCAGTACTTC
CASSFYGSETQYF
>TRBD2|TRBJ2-2|TRBV6-2/TRBV6-3|NA
TGTGCCAGCACCTCAGCGGGAGCTTCGAACACCGGGGAGCTGTTTTTT
CASTSAGASNTGELFF
>TRBD1|TRBJ2-7|TRBV5-1|NA
TGCGCCAGCAGCTTGGGAGGGGGCGCCGAGCAGTACTTC
CASSLGGGAEQYF
>TRBD2|TRBJ2-1|TRBV12-3/TRBV12-4|few
TGTGCCAGCAGGACTAGCGGGGGATATGAGCAGTTCTTC
CASRTSGGYEQFF
>TRBD2|TRBJ2-7|TRBV7-8|many
TGTGCCAGCAGCTCGCTAGCGGGTTCCTACGAGCAGTACTTC
CASSSLAGSYEQYF
>NA|TRBJ1-6|TRBV27|many
TGTGCCAGCAGTCCACCCCCACAGCGAACTAATTCACCCCTCCACTTT
CASSPPPQRTNSPLHF
>NA|TRBJ2-5|TRBV10-3|NA
TGTGCCATCAGCCCCGGGACTTTGCAAGAGACCCAGTACTTC
CAISPGTLQETQYF
>NA|TRBJ2-1|TRBV29-1|few
TGCAGCGTTGGGCCGAGATCCTACAATGAGCAGTTCTTC
CSVGPRSYNEQFF
>NA|TRBJ2-7|TRBV20-1|few
TGCAGTGCTAGATGGATCTCCTACGAGCAGTACTTC
CSARWISYEQYF
>NA|TRBJ2-3|TRBV5-1|few
TGCGCCAGCAGCGGGGCAGGGACCTCGGGCACAGATACGCAGTATTTT
CASSGAGTSGTDTQYF
>NA|TRBJ2-5|TRBV5-1|NA
TGCGCCAGCAGCATGGAGGGGGAGACCCAGTACTTC
CASSMEGETQYF